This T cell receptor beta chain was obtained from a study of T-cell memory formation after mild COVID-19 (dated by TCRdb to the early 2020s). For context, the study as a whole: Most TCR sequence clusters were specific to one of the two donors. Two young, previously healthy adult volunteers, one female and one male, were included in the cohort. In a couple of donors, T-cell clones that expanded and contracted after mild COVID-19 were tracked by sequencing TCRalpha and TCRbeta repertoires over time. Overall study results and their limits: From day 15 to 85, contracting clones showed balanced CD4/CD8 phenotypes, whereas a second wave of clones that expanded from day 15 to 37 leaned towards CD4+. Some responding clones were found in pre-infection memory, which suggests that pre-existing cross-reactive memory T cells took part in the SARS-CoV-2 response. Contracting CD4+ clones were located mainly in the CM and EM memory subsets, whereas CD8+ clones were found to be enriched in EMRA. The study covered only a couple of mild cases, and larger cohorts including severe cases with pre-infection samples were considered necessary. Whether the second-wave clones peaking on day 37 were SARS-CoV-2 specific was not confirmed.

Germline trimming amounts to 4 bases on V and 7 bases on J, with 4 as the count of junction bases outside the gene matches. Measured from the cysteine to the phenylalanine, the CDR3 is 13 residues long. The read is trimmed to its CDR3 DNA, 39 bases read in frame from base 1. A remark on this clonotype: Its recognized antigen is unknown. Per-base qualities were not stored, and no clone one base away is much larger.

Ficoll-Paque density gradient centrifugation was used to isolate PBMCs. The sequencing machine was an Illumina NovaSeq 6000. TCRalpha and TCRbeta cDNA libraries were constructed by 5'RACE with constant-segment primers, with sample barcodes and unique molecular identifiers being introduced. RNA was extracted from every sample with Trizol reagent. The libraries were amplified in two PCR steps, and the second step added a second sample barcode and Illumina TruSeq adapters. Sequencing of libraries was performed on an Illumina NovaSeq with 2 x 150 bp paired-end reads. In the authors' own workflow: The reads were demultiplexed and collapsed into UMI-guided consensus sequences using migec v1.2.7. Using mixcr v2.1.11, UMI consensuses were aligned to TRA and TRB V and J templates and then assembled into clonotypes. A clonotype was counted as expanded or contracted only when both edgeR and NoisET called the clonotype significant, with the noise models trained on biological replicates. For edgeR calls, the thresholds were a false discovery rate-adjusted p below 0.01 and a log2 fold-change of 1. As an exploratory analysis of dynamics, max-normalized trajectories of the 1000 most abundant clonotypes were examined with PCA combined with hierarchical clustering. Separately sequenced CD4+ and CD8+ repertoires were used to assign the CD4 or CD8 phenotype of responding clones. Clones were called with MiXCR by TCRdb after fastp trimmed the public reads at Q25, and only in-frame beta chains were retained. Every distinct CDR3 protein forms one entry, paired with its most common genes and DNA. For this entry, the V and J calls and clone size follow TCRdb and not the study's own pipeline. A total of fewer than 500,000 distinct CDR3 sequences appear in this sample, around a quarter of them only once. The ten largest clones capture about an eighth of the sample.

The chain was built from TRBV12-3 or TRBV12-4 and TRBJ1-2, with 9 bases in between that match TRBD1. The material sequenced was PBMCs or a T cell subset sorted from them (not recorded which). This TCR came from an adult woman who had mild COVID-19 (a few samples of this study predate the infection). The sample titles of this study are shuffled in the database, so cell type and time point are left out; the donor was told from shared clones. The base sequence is TGTGCCAGCAGTTGGGACAGGGTCGTTGGCTACACCTTC. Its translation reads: CASSWDRVVGYTF.